This T cell receptor (beta chain) was captured by sequencing in a study of post-analysis software for immune sequencing data. About this clonotype: Antigen: not known.

Study-wide results and caveats: Compared against controls, patients with multiple sclerosis displayed significantly lower normalized Chao1 diversity. The study found TRBV5-6, TRBV5-1 and TRBV20-1 among five or six TRBV segments more frequent in patients than controls.

The germline CDR1 and CDR2 sequences are SGHTA and FQGNSA. This CDR3 comprises 14 residues. Trimming cost V 3 bases and J 6 bases; bases outside gene matches: 3. Incorporated into the TCR beta cDNA libraries were unique molecular identifiers, which served to reduce PCR and sequencing biases. MiXCR, applied by TCRdb to the PCR reads, yields one record per CDR3 protein. The table lists 450,000 to 700,000 distinct CDR3 sequences, roughly 45% of them singletons, with about 1.8% in the top ten. The sequence came from a girl aged 5 to 17 with multiple sclerosis. The V gene is TRBV7-2, the J gene TRBJ2-1; 9 bases map to TRBD2. Input material: blood. This CDR3 is CASSFGTSSNEQFF. The CDR3 coding sequence is TGTGCCAGCAGCTTCGGGACTAGCAGCAATGAGCAGTTCTTC. Supplemented by reference TRBV7-2 and TRBJ2-1, the full variable domain reads GAGVSQSPSNKVTEKGKDVELRCDPISGHTALYWYRQSLGQGLEFLIYFQGNSAPDKSGLPSDRFSAERTGGSVSTLTIQRTQQEDSAVYLCASSFGTSSNEQFFGPGTRLTVL.